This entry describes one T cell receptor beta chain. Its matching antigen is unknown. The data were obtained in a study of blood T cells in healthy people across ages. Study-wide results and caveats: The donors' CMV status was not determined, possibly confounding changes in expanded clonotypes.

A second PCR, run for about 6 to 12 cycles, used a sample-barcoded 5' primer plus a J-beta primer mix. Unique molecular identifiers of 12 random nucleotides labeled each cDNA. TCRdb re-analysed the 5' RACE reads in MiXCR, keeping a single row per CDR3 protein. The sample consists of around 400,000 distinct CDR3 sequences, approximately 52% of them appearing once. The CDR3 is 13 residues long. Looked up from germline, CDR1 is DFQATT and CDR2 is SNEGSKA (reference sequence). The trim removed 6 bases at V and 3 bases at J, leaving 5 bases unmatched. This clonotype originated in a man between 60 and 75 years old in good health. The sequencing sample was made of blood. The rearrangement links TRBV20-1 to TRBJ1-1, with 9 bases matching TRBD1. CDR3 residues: CSARDRVDTEAFF. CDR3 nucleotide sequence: TGCAGTGCCAGGGACAGGGTTGACACTGAAGCTTTCTTT.